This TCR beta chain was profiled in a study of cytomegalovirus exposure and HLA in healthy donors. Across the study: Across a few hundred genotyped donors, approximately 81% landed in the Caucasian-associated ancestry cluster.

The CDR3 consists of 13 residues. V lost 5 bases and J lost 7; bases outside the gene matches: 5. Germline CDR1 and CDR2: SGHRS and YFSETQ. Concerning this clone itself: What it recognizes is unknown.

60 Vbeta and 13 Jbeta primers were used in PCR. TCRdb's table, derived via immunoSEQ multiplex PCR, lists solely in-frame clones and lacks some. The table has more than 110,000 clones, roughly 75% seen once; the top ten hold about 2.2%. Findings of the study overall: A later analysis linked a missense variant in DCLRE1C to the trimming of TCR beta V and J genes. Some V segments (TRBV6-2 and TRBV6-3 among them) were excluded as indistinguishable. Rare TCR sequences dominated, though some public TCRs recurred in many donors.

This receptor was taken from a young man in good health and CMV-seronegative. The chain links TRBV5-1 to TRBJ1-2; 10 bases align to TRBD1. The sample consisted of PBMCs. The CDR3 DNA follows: TGCGCCAGCAGTGGGGACAGGGGCGCTGGCTACACCTTC. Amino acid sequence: CASSGDRGAGYTF.